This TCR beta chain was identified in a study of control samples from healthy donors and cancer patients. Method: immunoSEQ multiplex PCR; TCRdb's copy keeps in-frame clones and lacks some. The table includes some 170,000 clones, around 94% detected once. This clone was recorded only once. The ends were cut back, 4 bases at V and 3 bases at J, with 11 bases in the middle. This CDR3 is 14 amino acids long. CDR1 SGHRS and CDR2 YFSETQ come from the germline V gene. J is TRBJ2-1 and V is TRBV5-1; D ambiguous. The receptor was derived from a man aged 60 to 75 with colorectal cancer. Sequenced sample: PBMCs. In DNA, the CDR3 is TGCGCCAGCAGCCAGGTCGCTCTCTACAATGAGCAGTTCTTC. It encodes CASSQVALYNEQFF. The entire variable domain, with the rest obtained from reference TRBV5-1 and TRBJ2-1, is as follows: KAGVTQTPRYLIKTRGQQVTLSCSPISGHRSVSWYQQTPGQGLQFLFEYFSETQRNKGNFPGRFSGRQFSNSRSEMNVSTLELGDSALYLCASSQVALYNEQFFGPGTRLTVL.